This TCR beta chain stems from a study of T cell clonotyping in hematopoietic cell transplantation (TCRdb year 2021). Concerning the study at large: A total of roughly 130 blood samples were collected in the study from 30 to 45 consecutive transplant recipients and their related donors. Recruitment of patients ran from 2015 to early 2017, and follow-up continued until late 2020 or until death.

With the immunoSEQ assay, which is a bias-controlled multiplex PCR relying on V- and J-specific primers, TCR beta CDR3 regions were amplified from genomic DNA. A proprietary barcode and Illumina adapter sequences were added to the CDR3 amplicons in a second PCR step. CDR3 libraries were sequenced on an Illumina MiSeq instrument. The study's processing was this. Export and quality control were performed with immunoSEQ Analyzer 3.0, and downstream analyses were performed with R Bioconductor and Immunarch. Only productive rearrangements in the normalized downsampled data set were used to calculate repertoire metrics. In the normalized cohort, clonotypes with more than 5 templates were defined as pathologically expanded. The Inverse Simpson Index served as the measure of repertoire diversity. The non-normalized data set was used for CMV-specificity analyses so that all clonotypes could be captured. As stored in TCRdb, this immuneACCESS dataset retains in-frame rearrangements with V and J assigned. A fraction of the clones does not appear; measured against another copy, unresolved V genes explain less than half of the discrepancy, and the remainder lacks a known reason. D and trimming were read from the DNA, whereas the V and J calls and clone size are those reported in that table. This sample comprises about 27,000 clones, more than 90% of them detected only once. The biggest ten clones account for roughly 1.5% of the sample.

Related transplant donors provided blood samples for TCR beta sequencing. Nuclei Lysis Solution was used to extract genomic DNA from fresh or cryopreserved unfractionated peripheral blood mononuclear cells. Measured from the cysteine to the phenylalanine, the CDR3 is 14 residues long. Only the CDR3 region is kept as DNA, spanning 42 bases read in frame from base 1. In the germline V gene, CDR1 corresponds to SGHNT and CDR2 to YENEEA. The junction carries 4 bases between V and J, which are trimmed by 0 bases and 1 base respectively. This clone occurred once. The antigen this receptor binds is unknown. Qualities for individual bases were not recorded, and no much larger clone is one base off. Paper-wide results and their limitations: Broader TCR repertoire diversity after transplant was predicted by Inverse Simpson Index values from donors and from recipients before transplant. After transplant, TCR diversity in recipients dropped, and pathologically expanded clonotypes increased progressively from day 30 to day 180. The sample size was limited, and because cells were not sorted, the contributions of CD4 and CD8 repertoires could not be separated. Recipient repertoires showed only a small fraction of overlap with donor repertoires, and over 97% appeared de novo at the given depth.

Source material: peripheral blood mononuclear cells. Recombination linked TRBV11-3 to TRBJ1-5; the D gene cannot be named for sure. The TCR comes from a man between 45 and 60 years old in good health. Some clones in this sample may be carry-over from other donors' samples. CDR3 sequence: CASSLEGSNQPQHF. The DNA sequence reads TGTGCCAGCAGCTTAGAAGGGAGCAATCAGCCCCAGCATTTT. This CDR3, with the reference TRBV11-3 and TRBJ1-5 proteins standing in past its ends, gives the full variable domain EAGVVQSPRYKIIEKKQPVAFWCNPISGHNTLYWYLQNLGQGPELLIRYENEEAVDDSQLPKDRFSAERLKGVDSTLKIQPAELGDSAVYLCASSLEGSNQPQHFGDGTRLSIL.